This TCR beta chain was sequenced during a study of cytomegalovirus exposure and HLA in healthy donors. About the study: In an earlier analysis, approximately 120 million unique TCR beta sequences were found from some 180 million T cells.

With respect to this clone: Its target is not known.

Whole-study findings and limits: The study had only CMV serostatus as immune exposure information. Among TCR beta chains, those listed as cytomegalovirus-associated numbered fewer than 200.

The PCR made use of 60 Vbeta and 13 Jbeta primers. TCRdb's copy holds only in-frame clones and misses some; the assay was immunoSEQ multiplex PCR. Here the sample spans 180,000 or so clones, about 85% being singletons. The CDR3 covers 14 residues. V shed 6 bases and J shed 2 bases, with 13 bases lying between them. CDR1 MNHNS and CDR2 SASEGT come from the germline V gene. This rearrangement joins TRBV6-1 to TRBJ1-2; perhaps TRBD1 as D (6 bases). This TCR derives from a girl between 10 and 17 years old in good health and CMV-seropositive. Input material: PBMCs. This CDR3 reads CASRRTVTNYGYTF. DNA of the CDR3: TGTGCCAGCAGGAGGACAGTAACCAACTATGGCTACACCTTC.